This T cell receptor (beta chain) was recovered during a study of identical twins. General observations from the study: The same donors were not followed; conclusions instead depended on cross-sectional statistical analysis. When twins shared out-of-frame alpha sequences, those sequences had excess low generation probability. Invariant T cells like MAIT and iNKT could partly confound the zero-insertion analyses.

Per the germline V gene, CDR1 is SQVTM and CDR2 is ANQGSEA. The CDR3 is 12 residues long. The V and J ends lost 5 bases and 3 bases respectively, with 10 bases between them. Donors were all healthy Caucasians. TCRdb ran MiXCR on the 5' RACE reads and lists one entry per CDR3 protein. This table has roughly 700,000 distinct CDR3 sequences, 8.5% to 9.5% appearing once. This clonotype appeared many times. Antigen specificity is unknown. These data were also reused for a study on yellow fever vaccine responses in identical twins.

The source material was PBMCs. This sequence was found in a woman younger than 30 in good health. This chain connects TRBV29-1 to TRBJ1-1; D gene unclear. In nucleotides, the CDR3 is TGCAGCGTTAACTTCGGGGACACTGAAGCTTTCTTT. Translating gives CSVNFGDTEAFF.